Listed below are T cell receptor beta chains from one sample, sequenced in a study of shared clonotypes between healthy human individuals. The assay was immunoSEQ multiplex PCR, and TCRdb's table has in-frame clones only and misses some. In the table there are just over 2,000,000 clones, roughly 94% of which are singletons. Source material: naive CD8+ T cells sorted from blood. These receptor sequences come from a man younger than 35 in good health. Both conserved end residues are part of each CDR3. Each record gives: J gene, CDR3 length, clone size, V gene, D gene, CDR3 DNA, CDR3 protein. A D gene is named only where the DNA matches it firmly. The listing skips clone size in some rows; elsewhere it reads once, few, many or a size class.

TRBJ2-7 14 NA TRBV7-9 NA TGTGCCAGCAGCTTTGGCCTAGCGCCTAACGAGCAGTACTTC CASSFGLAPNEQYF
TRBJ1-5 15 NA TRBV10-3 NA TGTGCCATCAGTGAGTCGAGGGACCCCACGAGGGCCCAGCATTTT CAISESRDPTRAQHF
TRBJ2-1 12 NA TRBV25-1 NA TGTGCCAGCAGCCCAGGGTTGGATGAGCAGTTCTTC CASSPGLDEQFF
TRBJ2-3 15 NA TRBV30 TRBD2 TGTGCCTGGAGTGTCCCGGGACTAGACACAGATACGCAGTATTTT CAWSVPGLDTDTQYF
TRBJ2-6 18 once TRBV9 TRBD1 TGTGCCAGCAGCGTAGGAGGGGGCTTAATCCCTGGGGCCAACGTCCTGACTTTC CASSVGGGLIPGANVLTF
TRBJ1-1 15 NA TRBV7-8 NA TGTGCCAGCAGCTTAGGGGGAGGACTGAACACTGAAGCTTTCTTT CASSLGGGLNTEAFF
TRBJ1-6 16 NA TRBV28 NA TGTGCCAGCAGTTTACTGAACAGGGACGCTAATTCACCCCTCCACTTT CASSLLNRDANSPLHF
TRBJ1-2 14 once TRBV30 NA TGTGCCTGGAGTGTCGCGGGGCGCGGAGATGGCTACACCTTC CAWSVAGRGDGYTF
TRBJ2-7 15 once TRBV7-9 TRBD2 TGTGCCAGCAGCTCGACTAGCGGGAGGTCGTACGAGCAGTACTTC CASSSTSGRSYEQYF
TRBJ1-1 15 NA TRBV10-2 TRBD1 TGCGCCAGCAGTGAGTCCCAGGGGGCGAACACTGAAGCTTTCTTT CASSESQGANTEAFF
TRBJ1-2 14 NA TRBV4-1 TRBD1 TGCGCCAGCAGCCAAGGTCAGGGGGCAGTGGGCTACACCTTC CASSQGQGAVGYTF
TRBJ1-1 13 NA TRBV7-9 NA TGTGCCAGCAGCTTAAGTGGCTCCACTGAAGCTTTCTTT CASSLSGSTEAFF
TRBJ2-1 12 NA TRBV11-2 NA TGTGCCAGCAGCTTAGTAGGGATTGAGCAGTTCTTC CASSLVGIEQFF
TRBJ1-1 15 NA TRBV11-2 NA TGTGCCAGCAGCTTATGGGGGCAGGGAGGCGCTGAAGCTTTCTTT CASSLWGQGGAEAFF
TRBJ2-1 17 NA TRBV6-4 NA TGTGCCAGCAGTGACTGGGGTGGTACCAGCTCCTACAATGAGCAGTTCTTC CASSDWGGTSSYNEQFF
TRBJ2-1 16 NA TRBV6-6 NA TGTGCCAGCAGTTACTACATCGGGGGACTCTACAATGAGCAGTTCTTC CASSYYIGGLYNEQFF
TRBJ2-7 14 NA TRBV5-1 NA TGCGCCAGCAGCTTGGCGGCTGGGGCTGGGGAGCAGTACTTC CASSLAAGAGEQYF
TRBJ2-7 14 NA TRBV5-6 TRBD1 TGTGCCAGCAGTTTGGCTGACAGGGTCTACGAGCAGTACTTC CASSLADRVYEQYF
TRBJ2-7 14 NA TRBV2 NA TGTGCCAGCAGCCCGGGAGCCCCTTCTTGGGAGCAGTACTTC CASSPGAPSWEQYF
TRBJ2-4 16 NA TRBV2 TRBD1 TGTGCCAGCAGCGGGGGACAGGGGATAGCCAAAAACATTCAGTACTTC CASSGGQGIAKNIQYF
TRBJ1-6 16 once TRBV28 NA TGTGCCAGCAGTTTAAGTAGTGGGCGGGATAATTCACCCCTCCACTTT CASSLSSGRDNSPLHF
TRBJ2-7 13 NA TRBV27 NA TGTGCCAGCAGTTTAGTGTTGGGCTACGAGCAGTACTTC CASSLVLGYEQYF
TRBJ2-5 14 NA TRBV9 TRBD1 TGTGCCAGCAGCTACGACAGGGGCCAAGAGACCCAGTACTTC CASSYDRGQETQYF
TRBJ2-7 15 NA TRBV6-5 TRBD2 TGTGCCAGCAGCCTCGGACTAGCTGTTAGCTACGAGCAGTACTTC CASSLGLAVSYEQYF
TRBJ2-1 13 once TRBV5-1 NA TGCGCCAGCAGCTTTAACGGCTACAATGAGCAGTTCTTC CASSFNGYNEQFF
TRBJ2-1 15 NA TRBV9 TRBD2 TGTGCCAGCAGCCCCCTAGCGGGGGCCCTCAATGAGCAGTTCTTC CASSPLAGALNEQFF
TRBJ1-2 15 NA TRBV5-1 NA TGCGCCAGCAGCTTGGTGGGCCAGGGCGACTATGGCTACACCTTC CASSLVGQGDYGYTF
TRBJ1-1 13 NA TRBV25-1 NA TGTGCCAGCAGTGCGACAAACAACCAAGTAACTTTCTTT CASSATNNQVTFF
TRBJ1-5 17 NA TRBV7-2 TRBD1 TGTGCCAGCAGCCCGCTGGGACAGGGGTATAGCAATCAGCCCCAGCATTTT CASSPLGQGYSNQPQHF
TRBJ2-7 17 once TRBV2 TRBD1 TGTGCCAGCAGTGAAGCCACCCCGGGACAGGGCTTCTACGAGCAGTACTTC CASSEATPGQGFYEQYF
TRBJ1-2 14 NA TRBV19 NA TGTGCCAGTGCGCCGGGGCAGGCAGAATACGGCTACACCTTC CASAPGQAEYGYTF
TRBJ1-1 13 NA TRBV27 NA TGTGCCAGCAGTTTAGGGTGGCTAACTGAAGCTTTCTTT CASSLGWLTEAFF
TRBJ2-3 18 NA TRBV5-1 TRBD2 TGCGCCAGCAGCTCTGTGACTAGCGGGGGGCCCGTTTCGGATACGCAGTATTTT CASSSVTSGGPVSDTQYF
TRBJ1-3 16 NA TRBV2 NA TGTGCCAGCAGTGATGACCAGAGGACTGCTGGAAACACCATATATTTT CASSDDQRTAGNTIYF
TRBJ2-3 18 NA TRBV7-2 TRBD2 TGTGCCAGCAGCTTAGCGCTAGGGCTAGCGGGAGGTCGGGGTACGCAGTATTTT CASSLALGLAGGRGTQYF
TRBJ2-7 12 once TRBV29-1 NA TGCAGCGTTGAAGGCCCGGCGGGAGAGCAGTACTTC CSVEGPAGEQYF
TRBJ1-4 11 NA TRBV28 NA TGTGCCAGCAGCGTAGAAGAAAAACTGTTTTTT CASSVEEKLFF
TRBJ2-3 14 NA TRBV2 NA TGTGCCAGCAGTGTTACGGGGGGCACAGATACGCAGTATTTT CASSVTGGTDTQYF
TRBJ1-6 18 NA TRBV6-1 NA TGTGCCAGCAGTGAAGGAATAGGTGGGGGGGCGAGGAATTCACCCCTCCACTTT CASSEGIGGGARNSPLHF
TRBJ2-7 15 NA TRBV4-2 NA TGTGCCAGCAGCCGCGACCGAACAGGTTATTACGAGCAGTACTTC CASSRDRTGYYEQYF
TRBJ2-7 14 NA TRBV11-2 NA TGTGCCAGCAGCTCCGCCGGGCCCTACTACGAGCAGTACTTC CASSSAGPYYEQYF
TRBJ1-2 12 NA TRBV30 NA TGTGCCTGGAGTGTGGCAGGGGTCGGCTACACCTTC CAWSVAGVGYTF
TRBJ2-1 15 NA TRBV4-1 NA TGCGCCAGCAGCCAAGGTAAAGAGACGTACAATGAGCAGTTCTTC CASSQGKETYNEQFF
TRBJ1-5 13 once TRBV27 NA TGTGCCAGCAGTTTCCTCGGGGATCAGCCCCAGCATTTT CASSFLGDQPQHF
TRBJ1-2 16 NA TRBV10-3 TRBD1 TGTGCCATCAGTGAACCTGACTCCAGGGACAGCTATGGCTACACCTTC CAISEPDSRDSYGYTF
TRBJ2-7 15 NA TRBV6-8 TRBD2 TGTGCCAGCAGTTACGGACTAGCGGGACCCTACGAGCAGTACTTC CASSYGLAGPYEQYF
TRBJ1-2 14 NA TRBV2 NA TGTGCCAGCAGTGAGGTTTCAGGCGCCTATGGCTACACCTTC CASSEVSGAYGYTF
TRBJ2-1 14 NA TRBV29-1 NA TGCAGCGTTGAAGGGGGGAGCGGATACAATGAGCAGTTCTTC CSVEGGSGYNEQFF
TRBJ2-7 15 NA TRBV9 NA TGTGCCAGCAGCGTAGAGGCAGGCTACTCCTACGAGCAGTACTTC CASSVEAGYSYEQYF
TRBJ2-2 15 NA TRBV4-3 NA TGCGCCAGCAGCCAAGATATAGGCACCACCGGGGAGCTGTTTTTT CASSQDIGTTGELFF
TRBJ2-3 19 NA TRBV2 NA TGTGCCAGCAGTGAAACCAGGGAGGCCGAAAACGCTAGCACAGATACGCAGTATTTT CASSETREAENASTDTQYF
TRBJ1-2 16 NA TRBV29-1 TRBD1 TGCAGCGTTGGGAGTCTTGTACAGGGGGTCAACTATGGCTACACCTTC CSVGSLVQGVNYGYTF
TRBJ2-7 14 NA TRBV7-9 TRBD1 TGTGCCAGCAGCTCAGGACAGGCGACCTACGAGCAGTACTTC CASSSGQATYEQYF
TRBJ1-4 11 few TRBV7-9 NA TGTGCCAGCAGCTTAGATGGTGGACTGTTTTTT CASSLDGGLFF